The present T cell receptor (beta chain) was sequenced within a study of shared clonotypes between healthy human individuals. Study-level findings and limits: When compared with the clonotypes that were shared by all four sorted-subset donors, the non-shared clonotypes turned out to have lower generation probabilities.

The deep-level immunoSEQ assay was used. Per the original data handling: ImmunoSEQ yielded junction-only sequences lacking quality scores, so filtering differed. Clones were read by immunoSEQ multiplex PCR, and TCRdb kept only the in-frame ones, dropping some. V and J calls and clone size follow that table, whereas D and trimming were derived from the DNA. The sample holds over 1.5 million clones, 95% to 99% seen once. A word on this clone: Its antigen is still unknown.

Trimming at V came to 6 bases and at J to 6 bases, leaving 9 bases not matched to a gene. Germline V gives CDR1 ENHRY, CDR2 SYGVKD. The CDR3 length is 14 residues. The chain carries TRBV10-3 and TRBJ1-1; 8 nucleotides align to TRBD1. The sample consisted of naive CD4+ T cells sorted from blood. Subset defined: CD45RA+ positively selected. The source of this sequence is a man younger than 40 in good health. The CDR3 loop reads CAISLDRESAEAFF. In DNA form, the CDR3 reads TGTGCCATCAGCTTGGACAGGGAGAGTGCTGAAGCTTTCTTT.